The 24 T cell receptor beta chains below all came from one sample that was sequenced in a study of T cell repertoires in cytomegalovirus infection. TCRdb re-called the reads with MiXCR, one entry per CDR3 protein. The sample consists of some 440,000 distinct CDR3 sequences, approximately 31% of them appearing once. Material for sequencing was PBMCs. These receptors all come from a human donor in good health (CMV status not recorded). Some clones in this sample may be carry-over from other donors' samples.

As regards this clonotype: An end of the junction differs from the germline gene, which may be a read error. The CDR3 sequence: CASIQDTVNEAFF. For the CDR3, the DNA is TGCGCCAGCATCCAAGATACAGTCAATGAAGCTTTCTTT. V gene TRBV4-1 combines with J gene TRBJ1-1; D is undetermined. CDR1 MGHRA and CDR2 YSYEKL come from the germline V gene. This CDR3 comprises 13 residues.

This clonotype was observed once. This chain links TRBV5-1 with TRBJ2-5; a weak D match, TRBD1 (5 bases). V was pared by 8 bases and J by 1 base, with 15 bases between. Germline assignment: CDR1 SGHRS and CDR2 YFSETQ. This CDR3 contains 14 residues. In DNA, the CDR3 is TGCGCCAGTTACATCCAGGGCACCCAAGAGACCCAGTACTTC. It specifies CASYIQGTQETQYF.

J is TRBJ1-6 and V is TRBV7-2; D might be TRBD1 (5 bases). The V end was cut by 10 bases, the J end by 10 bases, with 17 bases between. CDR3 length equals 13 residues. The germline CDR1 and CDR2 sequences are SGHTA and FQGNSA. The CDR3 here is CANVLSGWSPLHF. The CDR3 DNA reads as TGTGCCAACGTCCTATCAGGGTGGTCACCCCTCCACTTT.

This clonotype has more than one count but fewer than ten. The chain links TRBV5-4 to TRBJ1-1; TRBD1 is a possible D gene (6 bases). Trimming took 4 bases from V and 0 from J, leaving 19 bases between them. This CDR3 spans 17 amino acids. Per the germline V gene, CDR1 is SGHNT and CDR2 is YYREEE (reference sequence). The CDR3 is CASSPTREGGVNTEAFF. The CDR3, as DNA: TGTGCCAGCAGCCCGACCAGGGAGGGGGGGGTGAACACTGAAGCTTTCTTT. Filled out from reference TRBV5-4 and TRBJ1-1, the complete variable domain reads ETGVTQSPTHLIKTRGQQVTLRCSSQSGHNTVSWYQQALGQGPQFIFQYYREEENGRGNFPPRFSGLQFPNYSSELNVNALELDDSALYLCASSPTREGGVNTEAFFGQGTRLTVV.

V usage is TRBV9 and J usage is TRBJ2-5; D is possibly TRBD2 (7 bases). This CDR3 has 16 amino acids. Germline V gene data show CDR1 as SGDLS and CDR2 as YYNGEE. Trimming shortened V by 0 bases and J by 2 bases, and 14 bases separated the two germline ends. CDR3: CASSVGRGAVQETQYF. In DNA form, the CDR3 reads TGTGCCAGCAGCGTAGGTCGGGGGGCTGTACAAGAGACCCAGTACTTC. The entire variable domain, with the rest obtained from reference TRBV9 and TRBJ2-5, is as follows: DSGVTQTPKHLITATGQRVTLRCSPRSGDLSVYWYQQSLDQGLQFLIQYYNGEERAKGNILERFSAQQFPDLHSELNLSSLELGDSALYFCASSVGRGAVQETQYFGPGTRLLVL.

The chain couples TRBV2 to TRBJ1-1; D remains unclear. CDR3 length equals 14 residues. V gave up 1 base and J gave up 3 bases, with 9 bases separating them. The germline V gene has CDR1 SNHLY and CDR2 FYNNEI. CDR3 coding DNA: TGTGCCAGCAGTGAAGTTGGTCCCCACACTGAAGCTTTCTTT. It encodes CASSEVGPHTEAFF.

This clonotype was counted at least ten times. The CDR3: CASSLATATNEKLFF. CDR3 nucleotide sequence: TGTGCCAGCAGCTTAGCGACAGCAACTAATGAAAAACTGTTTTTT. The chain recombines TRBV7-2 with TRBJ1-4, with a possible D match to TRBD1 (5 bases). V shed 0 bases and J shed 0 bases, with 5 bases lying between them. The CDR3 runs to 15 residues. CDR1 and CDR2 from the germline V gene are SGHTA and FQGNSA.

V is TRBV29-1 and J is TRBJ1-3; D call uncertain. This CDR3 is built from 12 residues. Looked up from germline, CDR1 is SQVTM and CDR2 is ANQGSEA. The ends were cut back, 7 bases at V and 0 bases at J, with 7 bases in the middle. As DNA, the CDR3 is TGCAGCGCTGCTTTCTCTGGAAACACCATATATTTT. The encoded protein is CSAAFSGNTIYF.

The table lists this clonotype with a few counts. The chain joins TRBV6-6 to TRBJ1-2; TRBD1 matches 7 bases. This CDR3 spans 16 amino acids. The V and J ends lost 6 bases and 0 bases, in that order; junction bases with no gene match: 10. The V gene's germline CDR1 is MNHNY and CDR2 SVGAGI (reference sequence). The CDR3 is CASRIRGQTTNYGYTF. CDR3 in DNA: TGTGCCAGCAGAATCCGGGGACAGACGACTAACTATGGCTACACCTTC.

This clonotype has more than one count but fewer than ten. V usage is TRBV7-9 and J usage is TRBJ1-5; 7 bases match TRBD1. Per germline, CDR1 SEHNR and CDR2 FQNEAQ (reference sequence). The CDR3 loop spans 14 amino acids. The V segment lost 4 bases and the J segment 10 bases; nucleotides outside the gene matches: 10. The CDR3 region is CASSSSDRPHPQHF. The CDR3 region has the DNA TGTGCCAGCAGCTCCTCGGACAGGCCTCATCCCCAGCATTTT.

The J gene is TRBJ2-1, the V gene TRBV4-1; TRBD2 matches 12 bases. Germline CDR1 reads MGHRA; CDR2 reads YSYEKL. This CDR3 contains 15 residues. After removal of 2 bases from V and 7 bases from J, the junction contained 3 bases not matched to a gene. CDR3 DNA: TGCGCCAGCAGCCAAACTAGCGGGGGGCCAAATGAGCAGTTCTTC. Protein: CASSQTSGGPNEQFF.

V usage is TRBV20-1 and J usage is TRBJ2-1; tentative D call: TRBD2 (6 bases). Germline assignment: CDR1 DFQATT and CDR2 SNEGSKA (reference sequence). The ends were cut back, 3 bases at V and 4 bases at J, with 7 bases in the middle. The CDR3 sequence is 12 residues long. The CDR3 protein is CSARRGYNEQFF. The CDR3 DNA sequence: TGCAGTGCTAGGCGGGGTTACAATGAGCAGTTCTTC.

The rearrangement uses TRBV3-1 and TRBJ2-1, with D hard to call. This CDR3 is 13 amino acids long. CDR1 and CDR2 (germline): LGHDT, YNNKEL (reference sequence). V was clipped by 4 bases and J by 8 bases, with 12 bases between them. The CDR3: CASSPTRYHEQFF. The CDR3 region has the DNA TGTGCCAGCAGCCCAACCAGGTATCATGAGCAGTTCTTC.

The CDR3 DNA sequence: TGTGCCAGCAGCTTAGAACCGGGAGGAAACTATGGCTACACCTTC. It specifies CASSLEPGGNYGYTF. The chain recombines TRBV7-2 with TRBJ1-2; D call uncertain. Trimming stripped 1 base from V and 2 bases from J, with 11 bases between. CDR1 and CDR2 from the germline V gene are SGHTA and FQGNSA. CDR3 length: 15 residues.

The chain has TRBV5-1 and TRBJ2-7, with TRBD1 matching 7 bases. The CDR3 covers 15 residues. Germline CDR1 reads SGHRS; CDR2 reads YFSETQ. The J segment lost 6 bases and the V segment lost 4 bases, leaving 13 bases of the junction unmatched. CDR3 sequence (DNA): TGCGCCAGCAGCGAAGGGACAGCCACCCGGGGCGAGCAGTACTTC. It encodes CASSEGTATRGEQYF.

A remark on this clonotype: A read error is likely, as this CDR3 ends without the conserved phenylalanine or tryptophan. The CDR3 loop is CASRLEQGSQPQHV. The CDR3 DNA sequence: TGTGCCAGCAGATTAGAACAGGGCAGCCAGCCCCAGCATGTT. The chain carries TRBV7-2 and TRBJ1-5; the D gene is possibly TRBD1 (6 bases). The germline V gene has CDR1 SGHTA and CDR2 FQGNSA. This CDR3 comprises 14 residues.

The V and J genes are TRBV4-1 and TRBJ1-6; D is undetermined. CDR3 length equals 15 residues. V was pared by 3 bases and J by 2 bases, with 8 bases between. The V gene's germline CDR1 is MGHRA and CDR2 YSYEKL. The CDR3 protein is CASSHPGTYNSPLHF. The CDR3 region has the DNA TGCGCCAGCAGCCATCCGGGGACCTATAATTCACCCCTCCACTTT.

The V call is TRBV20-1, the J call TRBJ1-6; the match to TRBD1 covers 11 bases. Germline V gives CDR1 DFQATT, CDR2 SNEGSKA (reference sequence). V lost 6 bases to trimming and J lost 9 bases; unmatched junction nucleotides: 7. This CDR3 is 14 amino acids long. CDR3 sequence reads: CSARPGQGVSPLHF. The CDR3 DNA sequence: TGCAGTGCAAGACCGGGACAGGGGGTTTCACCCCTCCACTTT.

The chain has TRBV20-1 and TRBJ2-7; no reliable D call. Trimming left V 4 bases short and J 7 bases short, with 11 bases between. Germline-derived CDR1 and CDR2 are DFQATT and SNEGSKA (reference sequence). The CDR3 covers 11 residues. The CDR3 loop reads CSAKDLREQYF. CDR3 nucleotide sequence: TGCAGTGCTAAAGACTTACGAGAGCAGTACTTC.

This CDR3 is CASRTTDRSNNSPLHF. The CDR3 coding sequence is TGTGCCAGCAGGACGACGGACAGGAGCAATAATTCACCCCTCCACTTT. The chain has TRBV6-5 and TRBJ1-6; 7 bases agree with TRBD1. The CDR3 runs to 16 residues. Per the germline V gene, CDR1 is MNHEY and CDR2 is SVGAGI. The V and J ends lost 6 bases and 5 bases, in that order; junction bases with no gene match: 10.

The genes are TRBV6-2 or TRBV6-3 and TRBJ1-1, with TRBD1 matching over 10 bases. CDR1 MNHEY and CDR2 SVGEGT come from the germline V gene. The CDR3 covers 13 residues. Losses at the gene ends were 4 bases for V and 7 bases for J; bases not matched to a gene: 3. CDR3: CASSLRDRGEAFF. CDR3 DNA: TGTGCCAGCAGTTTAAGGGACAGGGGTGAAGCTTTCTTT.

Note on this clonotype: Without the conserved terminal phenylalanine or tryptophan, this CDR3 likely stems from a read error. No DNA is shown, since the ends of the CDR3 on it are uncertain; the CDR3 is the one TCRdb lists. V and J are TRBV9 and TRBJ1-3; TRBD1 was called by the table and not checked on the DNA. CDR1 and CDR2 from the germline V gene are SGDLS and YYNGEE. From its first to its last residue, the CDR3 has 15 amino acids. CDR3 residues: CASSLVGLSGNTLYL.

This chain uses TRBV5-8 with TRBJ2-3; possibly TRBD2 for D (6 bases). V was cut by 0 bases and J by 6 bases, with 8 bases left in between. The CDR3 is 13 residues long. Germline CDR1 SGHTS, CDR2 YDEGEE. CDR3 in amino acids: CASSLARGDTQYF. The CDR3 nucleotides are TGTGCCAGCAGCTTGGCCCGGGGGGATACGCAGTATTTT.

The chain couples TRBV27 to TRBJ1-6; possibly TRBD1 for D (6 bases). CDR3 length: 15 residues. The germline gives CDR1 MNHEY, CDR2 SMNVEV (reference sequence). Trimming removed 5 bases at V and 6 bases at J, with 14 bases between. The CDR3 sequence: CASSDGTKSNSPLHF. The CDR3 region has the DNA TGTGCCAGCAGTGACGGGACAAAAAGTAATTCACCCCTCCACTTT.